The clone carrying this T cell receptor beta chain was found many times. Its antigen is currently unknown. The CDR3 is made up of 12 amino acids. The germline CDR1 and CDR2 sequences are SNHLY and FYNNEI. V lost 10 bases to trimming and J lost 4 bases, with 13 bases between them. The data derive from a study of early T cells in non-severe SARS-CoV-2 infection. Study-wide points: Private and CD4 specificities were missed by VDJdb matching, skewed to anti-spike CD8.

Unique molecular identifiers were affixed to single, distinct cDNA molecules. TCRdb passed the 5' RACE reads through MiXCR, listing each CDR3 protein once. The sample has about 77,000 distinct CDR3 sequences; around 12% are singletons. This receptor was identified in an adult who was a healthcare worker with PCR-confirmed SARS-CoV-2 infection or an uninfected control (not recorded which). The donor label of this sample is uncertain. The material sequenced was whole blood, taken at baseline. The chain combines TRBV2 with TRBJ1-1; the D gene is possibly TRBD1 (6 bases). CDR3 residues: CATQTGSTEAFF. CDR3 sequence (DNA): TGTGCCACCCAGACAGGTAGCACTGAAGCTTTCTTT.